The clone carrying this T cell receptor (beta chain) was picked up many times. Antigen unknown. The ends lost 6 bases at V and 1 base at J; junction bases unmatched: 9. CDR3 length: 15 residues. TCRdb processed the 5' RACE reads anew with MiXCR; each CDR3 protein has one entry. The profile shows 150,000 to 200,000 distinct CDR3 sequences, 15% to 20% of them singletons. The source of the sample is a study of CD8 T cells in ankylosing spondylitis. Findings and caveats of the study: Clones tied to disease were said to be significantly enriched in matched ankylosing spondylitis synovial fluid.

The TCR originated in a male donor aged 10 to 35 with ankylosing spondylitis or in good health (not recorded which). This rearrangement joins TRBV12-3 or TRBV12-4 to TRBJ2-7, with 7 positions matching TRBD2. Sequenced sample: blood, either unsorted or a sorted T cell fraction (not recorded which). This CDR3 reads CASSHRLAASYEQYF. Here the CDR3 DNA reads TGTGCCAGCAGCCACCGGCTAGCGGCTTCCTACGAGCAGTACTTC.